Listed below are T cell receptor beta chains from one sample, sequenced in a study of cytomegalovirus exposure and HLA in healthy donors. TCRdb's table, derived via immunoSEQ multiplex PCR, lists solely in-frame clones and lacks some. Among some 150,000 clones listed, roughly four fifths were seen once. The sample comprised PBMCs. The receptors derive from a woman aged 25 to 39 in good health and CMV-seropositive. Each CDR3 is given with its conserved first and last residue. Fields, in order: J gene, D gene, V gene, CDR3 length, clone size, CDR3 protein, CDR3 DNA. D genes are given only for firm matches. For some rows the clone size is stated as once, few or many, or as a class when expanded; others skip it.

TRBJ2-7,TRBD1,TRBV5-1,15,-,CASSLTGTETYEQYF,TGCGCCAGCAGCCTGACCGGGACAGAAACTTACGAGCAGTACTTC
TRBJ1-5,-,TRBV4-3,14,-,CASSPNYSNQPQHF,TGCGCCAGCAGCCCTAATTATAGCAATCAGCCCCAGCATTTT
TRBJ2-1,TRBD1,TRBV7-2,13,-,CASSGQDYNEQFF,TGTGCCAGCAGCGGACAGGACTACAATGAGCAGTTCTTC
TRBJ1-1,-,TRBV5-1,18,-,CASSLLAGAAGGGAEAFF,TGCGCCAGCAGCTTGTTAGCAGGGGCCGCGGGTGGCGGAGCTGAAGCTTTCTTT
TRBJ2-6,-,TRBV5-4,20,many,CASSSMGGGELISGANVLTF,TGTGCCAGCAGCTCGATGGGGGGGGGCGAACTAATCTCTGGGGCCAACGTCCTGACTTTC
TRBJ1-5,TRBD1,TRBV4-1,16,-,CASSREGQGTGQPQHF,TGCGCCAGCAGCCGAGAGGGACAGGGGACGGGTCAGCCCCAGCATTTT
TRBJ2-3,-,TRBV11-2,15,-,CASSFAGVSTDTQYF,TGTGCCAGCAGCTTCGCAGGGGTTAGCACAGATACGCAGTATTTT
TRBJ1-1,-,TRBV5-6,16,-,CASSAGSPGMNTEAFF,TGTGCCAGCAGCGCGGGATCACCTGGGATGAACACTGAAGCTTTCTTT
TRBJ1-4,-,TRBV2,15,-,CASSVGQITGEKLFF,TGCGCCAGCAGTGTAGGACAAATCACAGGTGAAAAACTGTTTTTT
TRBJ1-1,-,TRBV6-5,13,-,CASSYPGHPKAFF,TGTGCCAGCAGTTACCCGGGACATCCTAAAGCTTTCTTT
TRBJ2-7,-,TRBV30,13,-,CAWSPFGLDEQYF,TGTGCCTGGAGTCCGTTTGGCCTGGACGAGCAGTACTTC
TRBJ2-5,-,TRBV5-1,15,-,CASSLEAIGVRPQYF,TGCGCCAGCAGCCTGGAGGCTATCGGGGTGAGGCCCCAGTACTTC
TRBJ1-2,-,TRBV30,13,-,CAWSVSRVDGYTF,TGTGCCTGGAGTGTGTCCAGGGTTGATGGCTACACCTTC
TRBJ1-2,-,TRBV5-1,14,-,CASSRGGGRAGYTF,TGCGCCAGCAGCCGGGGCGGAGGGCGGGCTGGCTACACCTTC
TRBJ2-7,-,TRBV25-1,15,-,CASSRIGEGREEQYF,TGTGCCAGCAGTAGGATCGGGGAAGGCCGAGAGGAGCAGTACTTC
TRBJ2-2,-,TRBV5-1,15,-,CASSLSEVNTGELFF,TGCGCCAGCAGCTTGTCGGAGGTCAACACCGGGGAGCTGTTTTTT
TRBJ1-2,-,TRBV5-1,13,-,CASSFGGTGGYTF,TGCGCCAGCAGCTTCGGGGGAACGGGCGGCTACACCTTC
TRBJ1-5,TRBD1,TRBV2,14,-,CAGSEGQGEQPQHF,TGTGCCGGCAGTGAAGGACAGGGAGAACAGCCCCAGCATTTT
TRBJ2-2,TRBD1,TRBV6-5,14,-,CASTTGGEGGELFF,TGTGCCAGCACGACAGGGGGCGAGGGCGGGGAGCTGTTTTTT
TRBJ1-5,-,TRBV7-9,14,few,CASSLWQDNQPQHF,TGTGCCAGCAGCTTATGGCAGGACAATCAGCCCCAGCATTTT
TRBJ2-5,TRBD2,TRBV7-8,15,once,CASSRGDGHQETQYF,TGTGCCAGCAGCCGGGGGGACGGCCACCAAGAGACCCAGTACTTC
TRBJ2-5,-,TRBV7-8,15,-,CASSLVAGAQETQYF,TGTGCCAGCAGCTTAGTGGCAGGGGCTCAAGAGACCCAGTACTTC
TRBJ2-1,TRBD2,TRBV5-1,16,once,CASSRRAGVEYNEQFF,TGCGCCAGCAGCAGACGAGCGGGAGTGGAATACAATGAGCAGTTCTTC
TRBJ2-5,TRBD1,TRBV10-1,15,-,CASSNRTGGRETQYF,TGCGCCAGCAGTAACAGGACAGGGGGCAGGGAGACCCAGTACTTC
TRBJ2-7,TRBD1,TRBV6-5,15,-,CASSYQHGTGHEQYF,TGTGCCAGCAGTTACCAGCATGGGACAGGCCACGAGCAGTACTTC
TRBJ2-5,TRBD2,TRBV5-8,18,-,CASSLGASGNNVEETQYF,TGTGCCAGCAGCTTAGGGGCTAGCGGGAACAACGTAGAAGAGACCCAGTACTTC
TRBJ2-7,-,TRBV4-1,16,-,CASSPFLEGAVNEQYF,TGCGCCAGCAGCCCATTCTTAGAGGGAGCTGTAAACGAGCAGTACTTC
TRBJ2-1,-,TRBV9,14,-,CASSVNRGRDEQFF,TGTGCCAGCAGCGTGAACAGGGGGAGGGATGAGCAGTTCTTC
TRBJ2-2,-,TRBV9,14,few,CASSVTVNTGELFF,TGTGCCAGCAGCGTGACAGTAAACACCGGGGAGCTGTTTTTT
TRBJ1-4,TRBD1,TRBV6-1,16,-,CASSERRTGSNEKLFF,TGTGCCAGCAGTGAACGGCGGACAGGTTCAAATGAAAAACTGTTTTTT
TRBJ1-1,-,TRBV7-9,14,-,CASSFREEDTEAFF,TGTGCCAGCAGCTTCAGGGAGGAGGACACTGAAGCTTTCTTT
TRBJ2-1,-,TRBV10-1,13,few,CASSEDWENEQFF,TGCGCCAGCAGTGAAGACTGGGAGAATGAGCAGTTCTTC
TRBJ2-2,-,TRBV28,17,-,CASSLFDRTLNTGELFF,TGTGCCAGCAGTTTATTCGACAGGACCCTGAACACCGGGGAGCTGTTTTTT
TRBJ1-2,-,TRBV7-9,13,-,CASSLTANYGYTF,TGTGCCAGCAGCCTAACAGCTAACTATGGCTACACCTTC
TRBJ1-2,TRBD1,TRBV7-9,17,-,CASSPGAGQGAGYGYTF,TGTGCCAGCAGCCCCGGAGCTGGACAGGGGGCGGGTTATGGCTACACCTTC
TRBJ2-2,-,TRBV7-9,14,few,CASSSDINTGELFF,TGTGCCAGCAGCTCGGACATTAACACCGGGGAGCTGTTTTTT
TRBJ1-5,TRBD1,TRBV10-3,14,-,CAIRGTGSGQPQHF,TGTGCCATCAGAGGGACAGGGTCGGGGCAGCCCCAGCATTTT
TRBJ1-2,-,TRBV18,13,-,CASSPPTDYGYTF,TGTGCCAGCTCACCACCGACAGATTATGGCTACACCTTC
TRBJ2-7,TRBD2,TRBV6-5,14,-,CASSFRTSGGQQYF,TGTGCCAGCAGTTTCCGGACTAGCGGGGGCCAGCAGTACTTC
TRBJ2-5,-,TRBV4-2,15,-,CASSQDSGVGETQYF,TGTGCCAGCAGCCAAGATTCGGGAGTGGGAGAGACCCAGTACTTC